This TCR beta chain was documented in a study of T-cell reconstitution after alpha-beta-depleted transplantation in children. Unique molecular identifiers were built into the TCRbeta library. TCRdb processed the PCR reads anew with MiXCR; each CDR3 protein has one entry. The sample includes tens of thousands of distinct CDR3 sequences, nearly 9.5% of them seen just once. Study findings and constraints: Reportedly, only several hundred clones from non-depleted graft cells drove alpha-beta T-cell counts at about two months.

This clonotype was seen many times. The antigen is not known. Trimming took off 6 bases at V and 6 bases at J, with 16 bases between the two ends. Per germline, CDR1 SGHRS and CDR2 YFSETQ. The CDR3 length is 14 residues. Sequenced here: PBMCs, mostly from graft donor cells, sampled 60 days after TCRalphabeta/CD19-depleted stem cell transplant. The chain couples TRBV5-1 to TRBJ2-1; D is tentatively TRBD1 or TRBD2 (5 bases each). The TCR originated in a male patient aged 2-9 years who had a stem cell transplant for chronic granulomatous disease, so the T cells may come from the graft donor. The DNA for the CDR3 is TGCGCCAGCAACTCCGGGACGATGGTCAATGAGCAGTTCTTC. It specifies CASNSGTMVNEQFF.